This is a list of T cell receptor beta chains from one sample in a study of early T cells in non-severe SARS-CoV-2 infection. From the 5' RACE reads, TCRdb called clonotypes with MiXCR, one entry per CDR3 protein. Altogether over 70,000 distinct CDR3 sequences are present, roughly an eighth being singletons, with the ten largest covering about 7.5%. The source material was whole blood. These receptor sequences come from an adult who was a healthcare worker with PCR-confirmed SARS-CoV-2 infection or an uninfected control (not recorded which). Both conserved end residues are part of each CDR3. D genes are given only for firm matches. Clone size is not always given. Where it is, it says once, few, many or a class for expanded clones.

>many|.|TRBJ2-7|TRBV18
CASSPSQRVESEQYF
TGTGCCAGCTCACCAAGCCAGCGGGTGGAAAGCGAGCAGTACTTC
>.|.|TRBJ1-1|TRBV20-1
CSARRAGRRTEAFF
TGCAGTGCTAGACGGGCAGGGAGGAGGACTGAAGCTTTCTTT
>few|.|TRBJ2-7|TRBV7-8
CASSGGLGYEQYF
TGTGCCAGCAGTGGTGGACTTGGCTACGAGCAGTACTTC
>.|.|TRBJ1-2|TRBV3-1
CASSQATGPYGGYTF
TGTGCCAGCAGCCAAGCGACAGGACCTTATGGTGGCTACACCTTC
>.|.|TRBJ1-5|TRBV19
CASSGGRGQPQHF
TGTGCCAGTAGTGGGGGGCGGGGTCAGCCCCAGCATTTT
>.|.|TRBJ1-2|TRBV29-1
CSASDRRGDAYGYTF
TGCAGCGCCTCGGACCGGAGGGGGGATGCCTATGGCTACACCTTC
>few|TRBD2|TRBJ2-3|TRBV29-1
CSVAGGTDTQYF
TGCAGCGTTGCCGGGGGGACAGATACGCAGTATTTT
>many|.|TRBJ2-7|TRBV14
CASSQTGRGPYEQYF
TGTGCCAGCAGCCAAACCGGCAGGGGTCCCTACGAGCAGTACTTC
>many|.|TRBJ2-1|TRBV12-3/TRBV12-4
CASSLYSYNEQFF
TGTGCCAGCAGTTTATACTCCTACAATGAGCAGTTCTTC
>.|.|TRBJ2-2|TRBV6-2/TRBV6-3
CASTPGGLGELFF
TGTGCCAGCACCCCCGGGGGTCTCGGGGAGCTGTTTTTT
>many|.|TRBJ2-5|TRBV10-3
CAINRQGRQETQYF
TGTGCCATTAACCGCCAGGGACGGCAAGAGACCCAGTACTTC
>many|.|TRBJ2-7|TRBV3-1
CASSHGTSSYEQYF
TGTGCCAGCAGCCATGGGACGTCATCCTACGAGCAGTACTTC
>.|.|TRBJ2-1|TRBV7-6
CASSRSRGNEQFF
TGTGCCAGCAGCCGGAGTAGAGGGAATGAGCAGTTCTTC
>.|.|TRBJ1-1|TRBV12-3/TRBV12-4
CASRSGHPNTEAFF
TGTGCCAGCAGGTCGGGACACCCGAACACTGAAGCTTTCTTT
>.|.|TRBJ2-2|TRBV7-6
CASSLSKAGELFF
TGTGCCAGCAGCCTAAGTAAGGCCGGGGAGCTGTTTTTT
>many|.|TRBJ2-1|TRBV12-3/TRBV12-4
CASSLVRAEAFF
TGTGCCAGCAGTTTGGTGCGGGCCGAGGCGTTCTTC
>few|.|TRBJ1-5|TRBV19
CASSIGSGPTHQPQHF
TGTGCCAGTAGTATAGGCTCCGGGCCCACGCATCAGCCCCAGCATTTT
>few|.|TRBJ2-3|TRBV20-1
CSAREGLDTQYF
TGCAGTGCTAGAGAGGGATTAGATACGCAGTATTTT
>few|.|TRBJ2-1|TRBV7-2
CASSLDLESYNEQFF
TGTGCCAGCAGCTTAGATTTGGAGTCCTACAATGAGCAGTTCTTC
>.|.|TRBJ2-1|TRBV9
CASSVPRSAQFF
TGTGCCAGCAGCGTTCCCCGTTCAGCGCAGTTCTTC
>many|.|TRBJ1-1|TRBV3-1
CASSQERGTEAFF
TGTGCCAGCAGCCAGGAAAGGGGCACTGAAGCTTTCTTT
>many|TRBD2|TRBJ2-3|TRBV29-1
CSVGSGRSTDTQYF
TGCAGCGTTGGTAGCGGGAGGAGCACAGATACGCAGTATTTT
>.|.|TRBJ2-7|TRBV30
CAGMFGPFDYEQYF
TGTGCCGGGATGTTCGGGCCTTTTGACTACGAGCAGTACTTC
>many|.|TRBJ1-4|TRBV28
CASIRGFGTTGEKLFF
TGTGCCAGCATTCGTGGGTTCGGGACCACGGGTGAAAAACTGTTTTTT
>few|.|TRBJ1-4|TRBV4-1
CASRGRDGATNEKLFF
TGCGCCAGCAGGGGCCGAGACGGGGCAACTAATGAAAAACTGTTTTTT
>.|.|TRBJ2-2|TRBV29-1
CTGRSNTGELFF
TGCACTGGCAGATCGAACACCGGGGAGCTGTTTTTT
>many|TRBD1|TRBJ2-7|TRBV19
CASSPQAAWTGGDYEQYF
TGTGCCAGTAGCCCCCAAGCGGCGTGGACAGGAGGAGACTACGAGCAGTACTTC
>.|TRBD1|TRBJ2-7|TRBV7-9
CASRKQSPGQGINEQYF
TGTGCCAGCAGGAAGCAATCTCCGGGACAGGGGATCAACGAGCAGTACTTC
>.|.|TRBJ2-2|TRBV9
CASSVPMADLDTGELFF
TGTGCCAGCAGCGTCCCCATGGCGGATCTCGACACCGGGGAGCTGTTTTTT
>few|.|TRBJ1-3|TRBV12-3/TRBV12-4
CASSPQQGLSGNTIYF
TGTGCCAGCAGTCCCCAGCAGGGGCTCTCTGGAAACACCATATATTTT
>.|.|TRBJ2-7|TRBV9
CASSVADGLVYEQYF
TGTGCCAGCAGCGTTGCGGACGGTCTGGTCTACGAGCAGTACTTC
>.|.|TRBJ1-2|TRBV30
CAWSPGPGGYTF
TGTGCCTGGAGCCCTGGACCCGGTGGCTACACCTTC
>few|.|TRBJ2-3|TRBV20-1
CSARPGTGPADTQYF
TGCAGTGCTAGACCAGGCACAGGGCCGGCAGATACGCAGTATTTT
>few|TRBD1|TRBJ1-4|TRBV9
CASSSHRQGGNEKLFF
TGTGCCAGCAGCTCCCACCGGCAGGGGGGGAATGAAAAACTGTTTTTT
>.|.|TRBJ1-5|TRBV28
CASSLSEWPQHF
TGTGCCAGCAGTCTATCCGAATGGCCCCAGCATTTT
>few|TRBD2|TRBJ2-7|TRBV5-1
CASSAPSGSRYEQYF
TGCGCCAGCAGCGCCCCTAGCGGGTCCAGGTACGAGCAGTACTTC
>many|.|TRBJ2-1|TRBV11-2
CASSSSPGPYNEQFF
TGTGCCAGCAGCTCATCCCCAGGGCCGTACAATGAGCAGTTCTTC
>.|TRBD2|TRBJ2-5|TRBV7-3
CASSSETSGRQETQYF
TGTGCCAGCAGCTCCGAGACTAGCGGGCGGCAAGAGACCCAGTACTTC
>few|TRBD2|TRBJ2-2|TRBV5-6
CASSLGTSGPTGELFF
TGTGCCAGCAGCTTGGGGACTAGCGGCCCCACCGGGGAGCTGTTTTTT
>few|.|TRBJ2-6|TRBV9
CASSDSYSGANVLTF
TGTGCCAGCAGCGACAGCTACTCTGGGGCCAACGTCCTGACTTTC
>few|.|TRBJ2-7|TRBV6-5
CASSSYGAARGEQYF
TGTGCCAGCAGCTCCTACGGGGCGGCGAGGGGCGAGCAGTACTTC
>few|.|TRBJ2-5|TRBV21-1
CASSRGQAPEAQYF
TGTGCCAGCAGCAGGGGACAGGCGCCGGAGGCCCAGTACTTC
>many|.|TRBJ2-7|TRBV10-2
CASSGIPRYEQYF
TGCGCCAGCAGTGGTATCCCCCGCTACGAGCAGTACTTC
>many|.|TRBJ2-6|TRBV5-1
CASSFTGSGANVLTF
TGCGCCAGCAGCTTTACAGGATCTGGGGCCAACGTCCTGACTTTC
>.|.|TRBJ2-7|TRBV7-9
CASSLAVAPTDEQYF
TGTGCCAGCAGCTTAGCAGTGGCCCCGACCGACGAGCAGTACTTC
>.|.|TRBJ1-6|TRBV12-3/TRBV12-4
CASRPSLDNSPLHF
TGTGCCAGCAGGCCCAGTCTTGATAATTCACCCCTCCACTTT
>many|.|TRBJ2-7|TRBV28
CASGSDGAYEQYF
TGTGCCAGCGGATCGGACGGAGCCTACGAGCAGTACTTC
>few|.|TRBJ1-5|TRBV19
CASSMGDGVNQPQHF
TGTGCCAGTAGTATGGGGGACGGCGTCAATCAGCCCCAGCATTTT
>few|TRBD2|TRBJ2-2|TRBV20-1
CSAPRESGRVETGELFF
TGCAGTGCTCCCCGGGAGAGCGGGAGGGTCGAGACCGGGGAGCTGTTTTTT
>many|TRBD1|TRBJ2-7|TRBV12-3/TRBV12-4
CASSLSRTGGIDEQYF
TGTGCCAGCAGTTTAAGTAGGACAGGGGGTATCGACGAGCAGTACTTC
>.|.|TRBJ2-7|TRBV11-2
CASSLRSGAREQYF
TGTGCCAGCAGCTTACGGTCGGGGGCGCGGGAGCAGTACTTC
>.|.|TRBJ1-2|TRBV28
CASSYPGLYTF
TGTGCCAGCAGTTACCCCGGTCTCTACACCTTC